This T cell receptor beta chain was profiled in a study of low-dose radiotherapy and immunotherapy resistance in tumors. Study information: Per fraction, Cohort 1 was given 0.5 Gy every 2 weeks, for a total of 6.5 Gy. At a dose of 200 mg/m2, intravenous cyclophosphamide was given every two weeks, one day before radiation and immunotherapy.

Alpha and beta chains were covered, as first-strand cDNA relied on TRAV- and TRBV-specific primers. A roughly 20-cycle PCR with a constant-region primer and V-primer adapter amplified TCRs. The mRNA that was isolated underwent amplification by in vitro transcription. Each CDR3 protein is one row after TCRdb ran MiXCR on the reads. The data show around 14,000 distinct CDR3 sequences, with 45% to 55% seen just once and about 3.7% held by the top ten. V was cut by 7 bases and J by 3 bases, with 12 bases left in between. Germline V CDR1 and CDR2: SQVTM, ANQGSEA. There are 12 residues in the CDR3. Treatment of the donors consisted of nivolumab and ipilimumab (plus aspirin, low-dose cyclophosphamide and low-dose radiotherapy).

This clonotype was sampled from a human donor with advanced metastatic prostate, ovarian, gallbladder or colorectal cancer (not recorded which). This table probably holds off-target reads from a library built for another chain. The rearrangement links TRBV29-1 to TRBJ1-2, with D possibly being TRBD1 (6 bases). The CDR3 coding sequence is TGCAGCGCGAGGGGGGGTGACTATGGCTACACCTTC. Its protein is CSARGGDYGYTF.